The TCR beta chain described here comes from a study of T cells after yellow fever vaccination. Study-level background: Researchers used SMART-Seq v4 Ultra Low Input to prepare fractions that had low cell numbers. General study results and limits: Re-detected after boosting: most primary clones, 96% of CD4 and less than 90% of CD8. FACS-sorted repertoires could contain abundant clonotypes contaminating from the bulk population.

The V end was cut by 4 bases, the J end by 6 bases, with 22 bases between. The CDR3 is made up of 16 amino acids. The germline gives CDR1 SGHKS, CDR2 YYEKEE (reference sequence). TCRdb passed the 5' RACE reads through MiXCR, listing each CDR3 protein once. The table has 70,000 or so distinct CDR3 sequences, about 7.7% seen once. Ten or more counts support this clonotype. Its cognate antigen is unknown. Sequenced material: CD8+ T cells sorted from PBMCs, taken less than 11 days after the first yellow fever vaccination. The genes are TRBV5-5 and TRBJ1-1; D is perhaps TRBD1 (5 bases). This receptor was taken from a man in his late teens or twenties who received the YFV17D yellow fever vaccine. The CDR3 DNA is TGTGCCAGCAGCAACTGGGACTTATTGTCTTACGCTGAAGCTTTCTTT. Translation gives CASSNWDLLSYAEAFF.